This TCR beta chain is drawn from a study of CD8 T cells in ankylosing spondylitis. Study results and limitations: Prior literature has documented some motif variants in synovial fluid and blood from reactive arthritis.

This clonotype was counted many times. The antigen is not known. TCRdb recomputed calls from the 5' RACE reads with MiXCR, one row per CDR3 protein. The sample has 300,000 to 400,000 distinct CDR3 sequences, about 9.9% seen once. The CDR3 length is 16 residues. The ends lost 6 bases at V and 1 base at J; junction bases unmatched: 6. Germline assignment: CDR1 MNHEY and CDR2 SVGAGI. Sequenced input: blood, either unsorted or a sorted T cell fraction (not recorded which). V usage is TRBV6-5 and J usage is TRBJ2-2; 9 bases line up with TRBD1. This TCR derives from a female donor with ankylosing spondylitis or in good health (not recorded which). The CDR3 loop is CASRLGTGKNTGELFF. Here the CDR3 DNA reads TGTGCCAGCAGACTCGGGACAGGGAAGAACACCGGGGAGCTGTTTTTT.